These T cell receptor beta chains were read from a single sample in a study of blood T cell repertoires in COVID-19. TCRdb's table, derived via immunoSEQ multiplex PCR, lists solely in-frame clones and lacks some. The sample consists of under 65,000 clones, 70% to 90% of them appearing once. Material for sequencing was peripheral blood. These receptors all come from a man between 60 and 75 years old with COVID-19, enrolled during active disease. CDR3s include the opening cysteine and the closing phenylalanine or tryptophan. The D gene is left open where the match is weak. Rows may omit the clone size; those that give it use once, few, many or a size class.

v_call,d_call,clone_size,j_call,cdr3_aa,cdr3_nt
TRBV19,.,.,TRBJ2-7,CASSIRGGGYEQYF,TGTGCCAGTAGTATCCGGGGAGGAGGCTACGAGCAGTACTTC
TRBV1,.,.,TRBJ1-6,CTSSRLGAAIYSPLHF,TGCACCAGCAGCCGGTTGGGGGCCGCGATTTATTCACCCCTCCACTTT
TRBV7-3,.,.,TRBJ2-7,CASSLNPGDSYEQYF,TGTGCCAGCAGCTTAAACCCAGGGGATTCCTACGAGCAGTACTTC
TRBV9,TRBD1,few,TRBJ1-2,CASSQTGFNGYTF,TGTGCCAGCAGCCAGACAGGGTTCAATGGCTACACCTTC
TRBV14,.,.,TRBJ2-1,CASSQVRGNEQFF,TGTGCCAGCAGCCAGGTTAGAGGGAATGAGCAGTTCTTC
TRBV19,.,.,TRBJ2-5,CASKTSDASETQYF,TGTGCCAGTAAGACTAGTGATGCATCGGAGACCCAGTACTTC
TRBV1,.,.,TRBJ2-5,CTSSAGRVLETQYF,TGCACCAGCAGCGCCGGGAGGGTCCTAGAGACCCAGTACTTC
TRBV7-7,TRBD2,.,TRBJ2-5,CASSPGLAGGETQYF,TGTGCTAGCAGCCCGGGACTAGCGGGTGGAGAGACCCAGTACTTC
TRBV6-5,.,.,TRBJ1-6,CASRFRDLGNSPLHF,TGTGCCAGCAGATTCCGGGACTTGGGGAATTCACCCCTCCACTTT
TRBV27,TRBD2,.,TRBJ2-2,CASSLGASGTSGELFF,TGTGCCAGCAGTTTAGGGGCTAGCGGGACTTCCGGGGAGCTGTTTTTT
TRBV4-3,TRBD1,.,TRBJ2-7,CASSREYPGQASYEQYF,TGCGCCAGCAGCCGAGAATATCCCGGACAGGCCTCCTACGAGCAGTACTTC
TRBV15,TRBD2,.,TRBJ2-1,CATSRTVAGSSYNEQFF,TGTGCCACCAGCAGGACGGTAGCGGGGAGTTCCTACAATGAGCAGTTCTTC
TRBV5-4,.,.,TRBJ1-1,CASSFGRNTEAFF,TGTGCCAGCAGCTTTGGGAGGAACACTGAAGCTTTCTTT
TRBV27,.,.,TRBJ1-1,CASIKSTLRQGTEAFF,TGTGCCAGCATCAAAAGTACCCTCCGGCAGGGCACTGAAGCTTTCTTT
TRBV5-6,.,once,TRBJ1-1,CASSVSRAEAFF,TGTGCCAGCAGCGTTTCGAGGGCTGAAGCTTTCTTT
TRBV11-2,.,.,TRBJ2-7,CASSLPRAVEQYF,TGTGCCAGCAGCTTACCCAGGGCGGTCGAGCAGTACTTC